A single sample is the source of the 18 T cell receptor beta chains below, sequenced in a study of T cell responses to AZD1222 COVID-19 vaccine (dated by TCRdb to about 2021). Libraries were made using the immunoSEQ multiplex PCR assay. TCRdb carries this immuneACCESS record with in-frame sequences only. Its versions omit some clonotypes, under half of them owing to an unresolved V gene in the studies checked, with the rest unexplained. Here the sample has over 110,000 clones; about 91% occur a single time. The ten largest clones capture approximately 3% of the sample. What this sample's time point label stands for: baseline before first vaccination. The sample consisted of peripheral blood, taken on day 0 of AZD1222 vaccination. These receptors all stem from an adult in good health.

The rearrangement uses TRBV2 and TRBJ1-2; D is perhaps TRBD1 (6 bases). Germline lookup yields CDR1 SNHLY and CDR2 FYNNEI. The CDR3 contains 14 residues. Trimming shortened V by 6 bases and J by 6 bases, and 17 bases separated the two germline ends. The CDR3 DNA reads TGTGCCAGCAGCCTTGCGGACAGCCAGAATGGCTACACCTTC. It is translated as CASSLADSQNGYTF.

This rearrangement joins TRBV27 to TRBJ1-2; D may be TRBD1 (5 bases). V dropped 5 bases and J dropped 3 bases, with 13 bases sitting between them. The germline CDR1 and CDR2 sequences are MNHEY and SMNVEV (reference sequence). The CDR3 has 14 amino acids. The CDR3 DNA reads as TGTGCCAGCAGTACAATGCCGGGGCACTATGGCTACACCTTC. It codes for CASSTMPGHYGYTF.

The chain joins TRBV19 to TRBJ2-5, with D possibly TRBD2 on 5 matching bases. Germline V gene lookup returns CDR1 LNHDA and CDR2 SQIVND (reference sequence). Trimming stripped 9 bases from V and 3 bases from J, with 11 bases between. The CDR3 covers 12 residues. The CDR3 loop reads CASSTTKETQYF. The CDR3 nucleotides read TGTGCCAGCTCGACTACCAAAGAGACCCAGTACTTC.

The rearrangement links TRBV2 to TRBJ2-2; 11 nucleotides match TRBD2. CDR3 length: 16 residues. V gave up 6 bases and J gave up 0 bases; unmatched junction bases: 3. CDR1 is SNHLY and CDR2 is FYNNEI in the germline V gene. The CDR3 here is CASSLAGGSNTGELFF. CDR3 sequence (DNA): TGTGCCAGCAGCTTAGCGGGAGGGTCGAACACCGGGGAGCTGTTTTTT. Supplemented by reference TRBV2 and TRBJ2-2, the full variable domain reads EPEVTQTPSHQVTQMGQEVILRCVPISNHLYFYWYRQILGQKVEFLVSFYNNEISEKSEIFDDQFSVERPDGSNFTLKIRSTKLEDSAMYFCASSLAGGSNTGELFFGEGSRLTVL.

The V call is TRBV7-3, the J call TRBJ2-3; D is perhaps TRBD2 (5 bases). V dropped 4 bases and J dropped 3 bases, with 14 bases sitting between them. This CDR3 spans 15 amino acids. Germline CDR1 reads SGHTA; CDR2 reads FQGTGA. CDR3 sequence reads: CASSSLGKGTDTQYF. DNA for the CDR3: TGTGCCAGCAGCTCCCTCGGGAAGGGTACAGATACGCAGTATTTT.

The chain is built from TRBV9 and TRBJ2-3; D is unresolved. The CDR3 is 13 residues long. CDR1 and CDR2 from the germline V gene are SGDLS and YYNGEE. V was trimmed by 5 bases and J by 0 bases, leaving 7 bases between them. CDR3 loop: CASSHLSTDTQYF. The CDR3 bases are TGTGCCAGCAGTCACTTAAGCACAGATACGCAGTATTTT.

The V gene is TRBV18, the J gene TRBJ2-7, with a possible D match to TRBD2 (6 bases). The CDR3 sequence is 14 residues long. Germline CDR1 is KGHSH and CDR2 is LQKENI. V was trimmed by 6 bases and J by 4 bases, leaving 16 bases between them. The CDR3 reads CASSPGGSVYEQYF. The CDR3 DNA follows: TGTGCCAGCTCCCCCGGGGGTAGCGTTTACGAGCAGTACTTC.

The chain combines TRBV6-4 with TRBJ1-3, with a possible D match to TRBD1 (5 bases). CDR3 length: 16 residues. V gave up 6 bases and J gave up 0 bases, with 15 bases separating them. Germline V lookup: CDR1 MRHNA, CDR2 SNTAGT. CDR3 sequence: CASSPTRGTSGNTIYF. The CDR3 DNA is TGTGCCAGCAGCCCCACGAGGGGCACCTCTGGAAACACCATATATTTT.

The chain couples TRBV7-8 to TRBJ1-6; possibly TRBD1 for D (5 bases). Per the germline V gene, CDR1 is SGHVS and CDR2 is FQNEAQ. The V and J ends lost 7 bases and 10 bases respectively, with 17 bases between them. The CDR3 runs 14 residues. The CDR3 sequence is CASTLGQGGSPLHF. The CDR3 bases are TGTGCCAGCACCCTCGGGCAGGGTGGGTCACCCCTCCACTTT.

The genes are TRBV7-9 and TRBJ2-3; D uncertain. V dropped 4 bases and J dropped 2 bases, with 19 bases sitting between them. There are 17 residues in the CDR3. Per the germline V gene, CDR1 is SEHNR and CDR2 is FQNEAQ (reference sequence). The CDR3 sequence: CASSSLPDFYDTDTQYF. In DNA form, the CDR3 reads TGTGCCAGCAGCTCGCTCCCCGACTTTTACGACACAGATACGCAGTATTTT.

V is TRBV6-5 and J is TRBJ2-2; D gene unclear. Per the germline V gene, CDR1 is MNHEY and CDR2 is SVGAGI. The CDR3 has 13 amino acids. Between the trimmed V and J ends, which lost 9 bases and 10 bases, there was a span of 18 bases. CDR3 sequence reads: CASNYHVGLELFF. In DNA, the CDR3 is TGTGCCAGTAACTACCACGTTGGGTTGGAGCTGTTTTTT.

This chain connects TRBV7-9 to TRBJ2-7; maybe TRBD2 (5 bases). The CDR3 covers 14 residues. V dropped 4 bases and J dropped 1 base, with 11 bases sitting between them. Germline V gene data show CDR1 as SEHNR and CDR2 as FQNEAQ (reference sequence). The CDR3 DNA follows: TGTGCCAGCAGCTCCCCCGGACTGTCCTACGAGCAGTACTTC. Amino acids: CASSSPGLSYEQYF.

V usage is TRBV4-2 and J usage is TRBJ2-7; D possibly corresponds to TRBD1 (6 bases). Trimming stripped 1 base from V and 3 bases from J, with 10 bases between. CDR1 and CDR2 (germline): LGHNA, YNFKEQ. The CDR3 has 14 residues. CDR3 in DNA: TGTGCCAGCAGCCAAGGGACAGATGACTACGAGCAGTACTTC. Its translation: CASSQGTDDYEQYF.

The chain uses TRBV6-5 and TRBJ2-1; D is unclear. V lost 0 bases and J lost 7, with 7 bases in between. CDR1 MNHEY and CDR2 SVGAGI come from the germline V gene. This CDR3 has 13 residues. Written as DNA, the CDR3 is TGTGCCAGCAGTTACTCGTCGACAAATGAGCAGTTCTTC. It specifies CASSYSSTNEQFF.

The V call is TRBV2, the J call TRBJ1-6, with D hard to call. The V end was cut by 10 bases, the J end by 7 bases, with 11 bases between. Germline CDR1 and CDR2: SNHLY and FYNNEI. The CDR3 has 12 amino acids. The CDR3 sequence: CANSRANSPLHF. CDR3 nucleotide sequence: TGTGCCAACTCCCGGGCGAATTCACCCCTCCACTTT.

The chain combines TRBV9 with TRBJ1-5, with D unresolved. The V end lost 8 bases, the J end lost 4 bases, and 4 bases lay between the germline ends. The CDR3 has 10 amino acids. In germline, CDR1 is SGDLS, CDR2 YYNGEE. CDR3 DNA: TGTGCCAGGGGTAATCAGCCCCAGCATTTT. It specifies CARGNQPQHF.

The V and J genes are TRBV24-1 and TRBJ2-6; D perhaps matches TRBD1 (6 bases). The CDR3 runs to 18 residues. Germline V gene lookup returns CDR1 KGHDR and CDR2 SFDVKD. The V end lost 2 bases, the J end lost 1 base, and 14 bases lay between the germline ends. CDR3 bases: TGTGCCACCAGTGATTCTACAGGGCGGCCTTCTGGGGCCAACGTCCTGACTTTC. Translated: CATSDSTGRPSGANVLTF.

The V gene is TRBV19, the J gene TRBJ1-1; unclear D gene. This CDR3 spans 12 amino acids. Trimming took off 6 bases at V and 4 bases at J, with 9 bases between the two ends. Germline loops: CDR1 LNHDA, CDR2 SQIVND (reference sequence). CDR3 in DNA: TGTGCCAGTAGCATGGGTCTCACTGAAGCTTTCTTT. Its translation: CASSMGLTEAFF.